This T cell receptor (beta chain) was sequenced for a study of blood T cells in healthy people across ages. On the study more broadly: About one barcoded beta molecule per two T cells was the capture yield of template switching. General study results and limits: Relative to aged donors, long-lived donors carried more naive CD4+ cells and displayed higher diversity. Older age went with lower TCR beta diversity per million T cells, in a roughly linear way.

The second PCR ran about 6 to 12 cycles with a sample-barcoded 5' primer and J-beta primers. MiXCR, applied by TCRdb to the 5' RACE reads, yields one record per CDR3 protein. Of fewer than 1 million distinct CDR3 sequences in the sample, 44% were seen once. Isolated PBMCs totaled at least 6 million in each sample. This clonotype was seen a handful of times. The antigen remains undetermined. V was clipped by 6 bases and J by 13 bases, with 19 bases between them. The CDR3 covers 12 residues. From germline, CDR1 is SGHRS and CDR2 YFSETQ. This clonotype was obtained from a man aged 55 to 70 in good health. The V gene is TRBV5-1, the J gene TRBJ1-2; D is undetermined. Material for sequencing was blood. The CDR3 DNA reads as TGCGCCAGCAAATCCTCAGCATCAAATTGCACCTTC. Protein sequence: CASKSSASNCTF.